This T cell receptor (beta chain) was captured by sequencing in a study of Ad26.COV2.S vaccination and SARS-CoV-2 variants. Sequencing used immunoSEQ multiplex PCR; TCRdb keeps in-frame clones, though not all of them. The table has about 350,000 clones, roughly 90% seen once. There are a few counts of this clone. Treatment reported: roughly 20 received Ad26.COV2.S at low or high dose, single or two shots; 5 received placebo; per-sample allocation not given. The study sampled participants on day 63 after the first vaccine or placebo injection. The ends lost 3 bases at V and 15 bases at J; junction bases unmatched: 3. The germline gives CDR1 DFQATT, CDR2 SNEGSKA (reference sequence). This CDR3 has 11 residues.

The sequences come from peripheral blood, collected in a trial of Ad26.COV2.S vaccine versus placebo. The TCR originated in a person between 18 and 65 years old who received the Ad26.COV2.S COVID-19 vaccine or a placebo. The chain joins TRBV20-1 to TRBJ2-1; 12 bases match TRBD2. CDR3 sequence (DNA): TGCAGTGCTAGGCTAGCGGGAGGGACGTTCTTC. It specifies CSARLAGGTFF.